This T cell receptor (beta chain) was retrieved from a study of T cell changes during pregnancy in multiple sclerosis. Using immunoSEQ multiplex PCR, the repertoire was profiled, and TCRdb retains in-frame clones only, with some absent. The sample consists of 37,000 or so clones, 91% of them appearing once. The CDR3 loop spans 15 amino acids. Germline CDR1 MNHNS, CDR2 SASEGT. The V and J ends lost 1 base and 6 bases respectively, with 15 bases between them. The V gene is TRBV6-1, the J gene TRBJ1-1; D may be TRBD1 (6 bases). The clonotype comes from a female donor in good health, enrolled as a control in a pregnancy study. Material: CD4+ T cells from peripheral blood mononuclear cells, obtained in the second trimester of pregnancy. The CDR3 loop is CASSEVLGGGSEAFF. CDR3 nucleotide sequence: TGTGCCAGCAGTGAAGTGCTTGGGGGGGGCTCTGAAGCTTTCTTT.